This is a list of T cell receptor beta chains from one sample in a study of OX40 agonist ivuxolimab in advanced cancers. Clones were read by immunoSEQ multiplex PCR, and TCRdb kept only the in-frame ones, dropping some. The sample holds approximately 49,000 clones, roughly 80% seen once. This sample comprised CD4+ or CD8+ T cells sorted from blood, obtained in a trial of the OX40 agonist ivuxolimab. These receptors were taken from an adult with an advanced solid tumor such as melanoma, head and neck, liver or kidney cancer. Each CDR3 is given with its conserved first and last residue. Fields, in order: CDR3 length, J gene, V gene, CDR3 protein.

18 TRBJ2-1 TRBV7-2 CASSFGLAGLGAYNEQFF
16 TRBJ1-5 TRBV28 CASSSPGTGGDQPQHF
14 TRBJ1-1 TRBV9 CASSVDGGFDEAFF
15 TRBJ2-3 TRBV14 CASSLAGARTDTQYF
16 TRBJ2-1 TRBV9 CASSVISGTGGDEQFF
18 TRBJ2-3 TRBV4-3 CASSRGLAGARKTDTQYF
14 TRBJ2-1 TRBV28 CASSGTSGRAEQFF
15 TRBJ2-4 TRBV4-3 CASSQDRLAKNIQYF
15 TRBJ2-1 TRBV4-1 CVSSLRMSLQDEQFF
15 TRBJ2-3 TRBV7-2 CASKDPGATTDTQYF
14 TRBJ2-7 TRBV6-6 CASSTPESSYEQYF
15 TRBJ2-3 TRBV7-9 CASITGRRGTDTQYF
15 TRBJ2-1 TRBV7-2 CASSLGAGSFNEQFF
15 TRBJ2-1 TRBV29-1 CSASRGSGRRNEQFF
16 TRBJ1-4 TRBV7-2 CASSLASGTANEKLFF
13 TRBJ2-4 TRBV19 CATSPSVKNIQYF
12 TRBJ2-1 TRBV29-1 CSKLAGVNEQFF
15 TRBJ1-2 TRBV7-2 CASSLASGNNYGYTF
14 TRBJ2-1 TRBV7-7 CASSFSPANNEQFF
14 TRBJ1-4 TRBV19 CASSMAVLDEKLFF
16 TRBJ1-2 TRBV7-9 CASSSDEVLEGLGYTF
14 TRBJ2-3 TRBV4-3 CASSEMTHTDTQYF
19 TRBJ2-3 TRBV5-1 CASSLEATSGRSGTDTQYF
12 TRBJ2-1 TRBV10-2 CASGRVRNEQFF
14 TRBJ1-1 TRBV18 CASSPGTGNTEAFF
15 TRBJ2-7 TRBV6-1 CASSEVQGPRTGQYF
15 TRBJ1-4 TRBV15 CATSREGLTNEKLFF
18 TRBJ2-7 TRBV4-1 CASSQDPPSSGSCDEQYF
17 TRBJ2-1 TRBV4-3 CASSQEKFGIGGNEQFF
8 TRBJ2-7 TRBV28 CASGAGYF
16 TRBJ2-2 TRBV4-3 CASSRGLAENTGELFF
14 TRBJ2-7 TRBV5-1 CASSATGQAYEQYF